Listed below are T cell receptor beta chains from one sample, sequenced in a study of cytomegalovirus exposure and HLA in healthy donors. Using immunoSEQ multiplex PCR, the repertoire was profiled, and TCRdb retains in-frame clones only, with some absent. The table lists about 120,000 clones, 75% to 90% of them singletons. Sequenced input: PBMCs. The receptors come from a man in his thirties or forties in good health and CMV-seronegative. The CDR3 runs from the conserved cysteine through the conserved F or W. A D gene is named only where the DNA matches it firmly. Size is stated for part of the rows, as once, few or many counts, or as a class when the clone is expanded.

size	V	D	J	CDR3	DNA
NA	TRBV2	NA	TRBJ1-1	CASGPTGYSTEAFF	TGTGCCAGCGGGCCTACAGGGTATAGCACTGAAGCTTTCTTT
NA	TRBV28	TRBD1	TRBJ1-2	CAHCSGGANGYTF	TGTGCGCATTGCTCAGGGGGCGCAAATGGCTACACCTTC
NA	TRBV6-1	NA	TRBJ1-4	CASSGTSTNEKLFF	TGTGCCAGCTCCGGGACTTCAACTAATGAAAAACTGTTTTTT
NA	TRBV7-2	TRBD1	TRBJ1-2	CASSGRDRATNYGYTF	TGTGCCAGCAGCGGCCGGGACAGGGCCACTAACTATGGCTACACCTTC
NA	TRBV6-1	TRBD2	TRBJ2-3	CAGRRLAGGTDTQYF	TGTGCCGGACGAAGACTAGCGGGGGGCACAGATACGCAGTATTTT
NA	TRBV7-8	NA	TRBJ1-5	CASSPRTVNQPQHF	TGTGCCAGCAGCCCGCGGACAGTCAATCAGCCCCAGCATTTT
NA	TRBV5-1	NA	TRBJ1-1	CASSLAQGPEAFF	TGCGCCAGCAGCTTGGCGCAGGGCCCTGAAGCTTTCTTT
NA	TRBV11-2	TRBD1	TRBJ2-1	CASSRDRVDNEQFF	TGTGCCAGCAGCCGGGACAGGGTTGACAATGAGCAGTTCTTC
NA	TRBV5-1	TRBD2	TRBJ2-5	CASSLGIAGTQTQYF	TGCGCCAGCAGCTTGGGGATAGCGGGGACACAGACCCAGTACTTC
NA	TRBV4-3	TRBD1	TRBJ1-1	CASSPGRDRMNTEAFF	TGCGCCAGCAGCCCGGGAAGGGACAGAATGAACACTGAAGCTTTCTTT
NA	TRBV7-9	NA	TRBJ2-1	CSSSLRGPGRENEQFF	TGTTCCAGCAGCCTCCGGGGCCCAGGACGGGAGAATGAGCAGTTCTTC
NA	TRBV5-1	TRBD2	TRBJ2-5	CASSAGSIAGAGETQYF	TGCGCCAGCAGCGCCGGTTCTATAGCGGGGGCGGGGGAGACCCAGTACTTC
NA	TRBV14	TRBD1	TRBJ1-2	CASSPQTTGNYGYTF	TGTGCCAGCAGCCCACAAACGACAGGGAACTATGGCTACACCTTC
NA	TRBV9	TRBD2	TRBJ2-3	CASSVAPTSTADTQYF	TGTGCCAGCAGCGTAGCCCCGACTAGCACGGCAGATACGCAGTATTTT
NA	TRBV19	TRBD1	TRBJ1-4	CASKKTGGPTNEKLFF	TGTGCCAGTAAAAAGACAGGGGGACCAACTAATGAAAAACTGTTTTTT
once	TRBV4-3	TRBD1	TRBJ1-4	CASSPTGQGNEKLFF	TGCGCCAGCAGCCCTACGGGACAGGGAAATGAAAAACTGTTTTTT
NA	TRBV5-6	TRBD2	TRBJ2-3	CASSLVKRGPGTDTQYF	TGTGCCAGCAGCTTGGTCAAGCGGGGGCCAGGCACAGATACGCAGTATTTT
NA	TRBV6-6	NA	TRBJ1-6	CASMSGGINSPLHF	TGTGCCAGCATGTCGGGGGGCATTAATTCACCCCTCCACTTT
once	TRBV5-1	NA	TRBJ2-5	CASNEPPGTQYF	TGCGCCAGCAACGAACCCCCAGGGACCCAGTACTTC
NA	TRBV7-2	NA	TRBJ2-4	CAGSLGSGIAKNIQYF	TGTGCCGGCAGCTTAGGGTCAGGGATAGCCAAAAACATTCAGTACTTC
NA	TRBV4-1	NA	TRBJ1-4	CASSQDQATSEKLFF	TGCGCCAGCAGCCAAGACCAGGCAACCAGTGAAAAACTGTTTTTT
NA	TRBV7-2	TRBD2	TRBJ2-3	CASSLEPSGGADTQYF	TGTGCCAGCAGCTTAGAACCTAGCGGGGGGGCAGATACGCAGTATTTT
NA	TRBV19	NA	TRBJ2-5	CASSIRVQETQYF	TGTGCCAGTAGTATACGGGTACAAGAGACCCAGTACTTC
NA	TRBV19	TRBD1	TRBJ1-6	CASSYTGTGNSPLHF	TGTGCCAGTAGTTATACCGGGACAGGGAATTCACCCCTCCACTTT
NA	TRBV10-3	NA	TRBJ1-2	CAISLLGPGGGYTF	TGTGCCATCAGTCTACTGGGGCCGGGAGGTGGCTACACCTTC
NA	TRBV6-5	NA	TRBJ1-2	CASSPFAGAYGYTF	TGTGCCAGCAGTCCTTTCGCGGGGGCGTATGGCTACACCTTC
NA	TRBV4-3	NA	TRBJ1-1	CASSHTHGGTEAFF	TGCGCCAGCAGCCACACACACGGGGGAACTGAAGCTTTCTTT
NA	TRBV6-4	TRBD1	TRBJ2-1	CASSATGNSYNEQFF	TGTGCCAGCAGTGCGACAGGGAACTCCTACAATGAGCAGTTCTTC
NA	TRBV30	NA	TRBJ1-1	CALYRRMNTEAFF	TGTGCCTTGTACAGGAGAATGAACACTGAAGCTTTCTTT
NA	TRBV29-1	NA	TRBJ2-3	CSVEGRKDTQYF	TGCAGCGTTGAGGGGAGAAAAGATACGCAGTATTTT
NA	TRBV29-1	NA	TRBJ2-3	CSVEAGIIGTDTQYF	TGCAGCGTTGAAGCGGGAATCATAGGCACAGATACGCAGTATTTT
NA	TRBV19	NA	TRBJ1-1	CASSIVGQPNTEAFF	TGTGCCAGTAGTATAGTGGGCCAGCCTAACACTGAAGCTTTCTTT
few	TRBV30	TRBD1	TRBJ1-6	CAWSGPGQGASPLHF	TGTGCCTGGAGTGGACCGGGACAGGGGGCATCACCCCTCCACTTT
few	TRBV27	NA	TRBJ1-5	CASSLYNNQPQHF	TGTGCCAGCAGTTTATACAACAATCAGCCCCAGCATTTT
NA	TRBV28	TRBD1	TRBJ2-3	CASSTYRGNTDTQYF	TGTGCCAGCAGTACGTACAGGGGTAACACAGATACGCAGTATTTT
NA	TRBV10-3	TRBD1	TRBJ2-1	CAISELDRGYDEQFF	TGTGCCATCAGTGAATTGGACAGGGGGTACGATGAGCAGTTCTTC
NA	TRBV5-6	TRBD1	TRBJ1-1	CASSGVGQGLAFF	TGTGCCAGCAGCGGGGTAGGACAGGGGTTAGCTTTCTTT
NA	TRBV29-1	NA	TRBJ2-5	CSGLEQETQYF	TGCAGCGGCCTAGAGCAAGAGACCCAGTACTTC
NA	TRBV5-1	NA	TRBJ2-3	CASRADGHSTDTQYF	TGCGCCAGCAGGGCCGATGGTCATAGCACAGATACGCAGTATTTT
NA	TRBV7-2	NA	TRBJ2-2	CASSSPWLARTGELFF	TGTGCCAGCAGCTCTCCCTGGCTAGCGAGGACCGGGGAGCTGTTTTTT
NA	TRBV2	NA	TRBJ1-1	CARGGVAGVNTEAFF	TGTGCCAGAGGGGGTGTCGCGGGAGTGAACACTGAAGCTTTCTTT